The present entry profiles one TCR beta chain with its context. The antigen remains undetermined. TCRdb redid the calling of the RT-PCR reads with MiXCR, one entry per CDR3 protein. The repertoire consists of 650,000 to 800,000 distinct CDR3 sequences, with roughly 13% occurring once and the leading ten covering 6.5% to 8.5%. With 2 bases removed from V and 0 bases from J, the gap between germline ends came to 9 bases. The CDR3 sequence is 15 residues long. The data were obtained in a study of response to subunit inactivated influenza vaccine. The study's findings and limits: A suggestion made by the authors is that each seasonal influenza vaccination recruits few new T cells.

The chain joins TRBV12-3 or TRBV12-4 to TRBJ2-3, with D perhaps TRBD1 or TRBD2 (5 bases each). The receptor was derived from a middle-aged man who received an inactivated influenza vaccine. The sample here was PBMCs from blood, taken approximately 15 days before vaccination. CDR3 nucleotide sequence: TGTGCCAGCAGTTTATACAGGACTAGCACAGATACGCAGTATTTT. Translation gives CASSLYRTSTDTQYF.